Listed here are 31 T cell receptor beta chains from one sample, sequenced in a study of blood T cells in healthy people across ages (dated by TCRdb to between 2014 and 2017). Library creation used 5' RACE. Sequencing was carried out with an Illumina HiSeq 2500. A second PCR of about 7 to 12 cycles was performed with a sample-barcoded 5' primer and a J-beta primer mix. TCRdb trimmed public reads at Q25 via fastp, called clones via MiXCR and kept in-frame beta chains. Rows with one shared CDR3 protein collapse into an entry with the most common genes and DNA. The sample table records under 700,000 distinct CDR3 sequences; 24% of these occur just once. Around 10% of the sample is in the top ten clones. The data also belong to a second study, concerning T cells of mothers and their children.

Sequenced input: blood. These receptors were taken from a boy younger than 18 in good health.

The chain carries TRBV20-1 and TRBJ2-5, with D unclear. The CDR3 is made up of 13 amino acids. Trimming shortened V by 6 bases and J by 5 bases, and 16 bases separated the two germline ends. In germline, CDR1 is DFQATT, CDR2 SNEGSKA (reference sequence). CDR3 sequence reads: CSASNSPGETQYF. In DNA form, the CDR3 reads TGCAGTGCGTCGAACAGTCCCGGGGAGACCCAGTACTTC.

Only a few counts were recorded for this clonotype. This chain links TRBV7-9 with TRBJ2-7, with D possibly TRBD2 on 5 matching bases. From germline, CDR1 is SEHNR and CDR2 FQNEAQ (reference sequence). The CDR3 contains 13 residues. V was shortened by 2 bases and J by 6 bases, with 11 bases between the two germline ends. As DNA, the CDR3 is TGTGCCAGCAGCTTATTAACTAGTCGCGAGCAGTACTTC. Its protein product is CASSLLTSREQYF.

This chain uses TRBV7-2 with TRBJ1-2, with D unresolved. CDR1 is SGHTA, CDR2 FQGNSA, per germline. The V gene lost 1 base and the J gene lost 7 bases, with 7 bases spanning the gap. CDR3 size: 12 residues. CDR3 coding DNA: TGTGCCAGCAGCTTAGAACTCGGTGGCTACACCTTC. Translating gives CASSLELGGYTF.

The chain has TRBV4-1 and TRBJ1-2; 11 bases agree with TRBD1. CDR1 is MGHRA, CDR2 YSYEKL, per germline. The CDR3 extends over 17 amino acids. The trim removed 4 bases at V and 6 bases at J, leaving 13 bases unmatched. The CDR3 nucleotides are TGCGCCAGCAGCCCACCAAAAGGGACAGGGGGTAATCATGGCTACACCTTC. Translation: CASSPPKGTGGNHGYTF.

This clonotype showed up just a few times. The chain has TRBV5-1 and TRBJ2-5, with D maybe TRBD2 (5 bases). Germline V lookup: CDR1 SGHRS, CDR2 YFSETQ. V lost 2 bases to trimming and J lost 5 bases, with 19 bases between them. This CDR3 is 16 amino acids long. CDR3 sequence (DNA): TGCGCCAGCAGCTTCGGAACTAGTAGTTCCCTGGAGACCCAGTACTTC. Translated, it gives CASSFGTSSSLETQYF.

The chain combines TRBV28 with TRBJ2-5, with D maybe TRBD2 (6 bases). The DNA end favors TRBJ2-1, so the J call may be wrong. The CDR3 runs 14 residues. The germline V gene has CDR1 MDHEN and CDR2 SYDVKM. This CDR3 is CASSFSYGGNEQFF. The CDR3 DNA reads TGTGCCAGCAGTTTCAGTTACGGGGGAAATGAGCAGTTCTTC.

The rearrangement uses TRBV7-9 and TRBJ1-2, with D possibly being TRBD1 (5 bases). CDR1 is SEHNR, CDR2 FQNEAQ, per germline (reference sequence). The CDR3 has 17 residues. The ends were cut back, 4 bases at V and 3 bases at J, with 21 bases in the middle. CDR3 DNA: TGTGCCAGCAGCTCAACCTACCGCGGGGAGGGGTACTATGGCTACACCTTC. Its protein is CASSSTYRGEGYYGYTF.

This clonotype was counted between two and nine times. V usage is TRBV7-9 and J usage is TRBJ2-3, with 7 bases matching TRBD2. V lost 4 bases, J lost 2 bases, and 6 bases stayed unmatched. The CDR3 extends over 15 amino acids. From germline, CDR1 is SEHNR and CDR2 FQNEAQ (reference sequence). The CDR3 region is CASSSTAGPTDTQYF. The DNA of the CDR3 is TGTGCCAGCAGCTCAACAGCGGGACCCACAGATACGCAGTATTTT.

This clonotype has more than one count but fewer than ten. The V call is TRBV20-1, the J call TRBJ1-5; TRBD1 aligns across 8 bases. The germline V gene encodes CDR1 DFQATT and CDR2 SNEGSKA (reference sequence). V lost 5 bases to trimming and J lost 1 base; unmatched junction nucleotides: 10. The CDR3 runs 16 residues. In nucleotides, the CDR3 is TGCAGTGCTCTGGACAGGGCTCAGGGAAGCAATCAGCCCCAGCATTTT. It codes for CSALDRAQGSNQPQHF.

V usage is TRBV20-1 and J usage is TRBJ2-5; D perhaps matches TRBD2 (7 bases). Germline assignment: CDR1 DFQATT and CDR2 SNEGSKA (reference sequence). The CDR3 sequence is 13 residues long. The germline V and J ends were trimmed by 3 bases and 4 bases, with 12 bases remaining between them. This CDR3 reads CSASGGGRETQYF. The DNA for the CDR3 is TGCAGTGCTAGTGGCGGGGGCAGAGAGACCCAGTACTTC.

This clonotype was counted a few times. The chain has TRBV7-2 and TRBJ2-1, with 9 bases lining up with TRBD2. The junction had 6 bases not matched to a gene; V was cut back by 6 bases and J by 3 bases. The CDR3 sequence is 15 residues long. The germline CDR1 and CDR2 sequences are SGHTA and FQGNSA. CDR3: CASSSLAGFYNEQFF. The CDR3 DNA follows: TGTGCCAGCAGTAGTCTAGCGGGGTTCTACAATGAGCAGTTCTTC.

This clonotype was counted a few times. The chain recombines TRBV6-5 with TRBJ2-1, with 8 bases identical to TRBD2. V was pared by 0 bases and J by 5 bases, with 3 bases of the junction left unmatched. From germline, CDR1 is MNHEY and CDR2 SVGAGI. The CDR3 runs to 15 residues. The CDR3 DNA reads as TGTGCCAGCAGTTACTCGGGACTAGGGGACAATGAGCAGTTCTTC. The encoded protein is CASSYSGLGDNEQFF.

This chain joins TRBV7-6 and TRBJ2-2; TRBD1 aligns across 9 bases. CDR1 is SGHVS, CDR2 FNYEAQ, per germline. The CDR3 runs 17 residues. Trimming removed 4 bases from V and 4 bases from J; junction bases left unmatched: 10. The CDR3 DNA follows: TGTGCCAGCAGCTCGCCTTACAGGGGGCGGCGCACCGGGGAGCTGTTTTTT. Translated: CASSSPYRGRRTGELFF. Variable domain in full (rest from reference TRBV7-6 and TRBJ2-2): GAGVSQSPRYKVTKRGQDVALRCDPISGHVSLYWYRQALGQGPEFLTYFNYEAQQDKSGLPNDRFSAERPEGSISTLTIQRTEQRDSAMYRCASSSPYRGRRTGELFFGEGSRLTVL.

The rearrangement joins TRBV9 to TRBJ2-1, with 12 bases matching TRBD2. CDR1 and CDR2 (germline): SGDLS, YYNGEE. The CDR3 has 16 amino acids. V shed 4 bases and J 4 bases; nucleotides not matched to a gene: 6. CDR3 nucleotides: TGTGCCAGCAGCTCCCGGACTAGCGGGGCTTACAATGAGCAGTTCTTC. Amino acids: CASSSRTSGAYNEQFF.

A few counts support this clonotype. The chain has TRBV7-6 and TRBJ2-5, with TRBD1 matching over 8 bases. The DNA end lines up better with TRBJ2-7; the J call may be wrong. Germline V lookup: CDR1 SGHVS, CDR2 FNYEAQ. The CDR3 is 15 residues long. CDR3 nucleotides: TGTGCCAGCAGCTCCGGGACAGGTCCCCAATACGAGCAGTACTTC. Translation gives CASSSGTGPQYEQYF.

The J gene is TRBJ2-7, the V gene TRBV19; 9 nucleotides align to TRBD1. Germline V lookup: CDR1 LNHDA, CDR2 SQIVND (reference sequence). V was pared by 6 bases and J by 2 bases, with 14 bases of the junction left unmatched. This CDR3 has 17 amino acids. The CDR3 region has the DNA TGTGCCAGTAGCCAATCCGGGACAGGGCATATACCCTACGAGCAGTACTTC. This gives the protein CASSQSGTGHIPYEQYF.

This sequence joins TRBV7-2 and TRBJ2-1, with D tentatively TRBD2 (5 bases). There are 13 residues in the CDR3. The germline CDR1 and CDR2 sequences are SGHTA and FQGNSA. The V end was cut by 5 bases, the J end by 6 bases, with 11 bases between. CDR3: CASSVGVANEQFF. In DNA form, the CDR3 reads TGTGCCAGCAGCGTCGGGGTAGCCAATGAGCAGTTCTTC.

The J gene is TRBJ1-3, the V gene TRBV9, with D hard to call. The germline V gene has CDR1 SGDLS and CDR2 YYNGEE. V was cut by 3 bases and J by 0 bases, with 7 bases left in between. The CDR3 has 14 residues. The CDR3 DNA follows: TGTGCCAGCAGCGGCACAGTCTCTGGAAACACCATATATTTT. This encodes CASSGTVSGNTIYF. Full variable domain (outside the CDR3, taken from reference TRBV9 and TRBJ1-3): DSGVTQTPKHLITATGQRVTLRCSPRSGDLSVYWYQQSLDQGLQFLIQYYNGEERAKGNILERFSAQQFPDLHSELNLSSLELGDSALYFCASSGTVSGNTIYFGEGSWLTVV.

This chain connects TRBV28 to TRBJ2-5, with TRBD2 as a possible D gene (5 bases). The J call may not be correct, given that the DNA end is closer to TRBJ2-7. Per the germline V gene, CDR1 is MDHEN and CDR2 is SYDVKM. The CDR3 is made up of 13 amino acids. CDR3 DNA sequence: TGTGCCAGCAGCAACCTAGCAGAAGGCGAGCAGTACTTC. It yields the protein CASSNLAEGEQYF.

This clonotype was seen more than once but under ten times. This chain links TRBV6-5 with TRBJ1-1, with D tentatively TRBD1 (5 bases). Germline loops: CDR1 MNHEY, CDR2 SVGAGI. The CDR3 totals 12 residues. V shed 10 bases and J shed 3 bases, with 12 bases lying between them. The CDR3 loop reads CATGVMDTEAFF. The CDR3 nucleotides are TGTGCCACGGGGGTGATGGACACTGAAGCTTTCTTT.

This clonotype has just a few counts. The V and J genes are TRBV28 and TRBJ1-3; maybe TRBD1 (6 bases). The CDR3 is made up of 16 amino acids. V lost 5 bases and J lost 0, with 14 bases in between. CDR1 and CDR2 (germline): MDHEN, SYDVKM. The CDR3 coding sequence is TGTGCCAGCAGTCTTCTGACAGGAAGCTCTGGAAACACCATATATTTT. This codes for CASSLLTGSSGNTIYF. The variable domain in full, with the rest retrieved from reference TRBV28 and TRBJ1-3, is DVKVTQSSRYLVKRTGEKVFLECVQDMDHENMFWYRQDPGLGLRLIYFSYDVKMKEKGDIPEGYSVSREKKERFSLILESASTNQTSMYLCASSLLTGSSGNTIYFGEGSWLTVV.

This clonotype was seen just once. This rearrangement joins TRBV28 to TRBJ1-2; D is possibly TRBD1 (6 bases). With 4 bases removed from V and 7 bases from J, the gap between germline ends came to 10 bases. Germline-derived CDR1 and CDR2 are MDHEN and SYDVKM. The CDR3 is 12 residues long. The CDR3 region is CASSWAGAGYTF. For the CDR3, the DNA is TGTGCCAGCAGTTGGGCAGGGGCTGGCTACACCTTC.

The DNA for the CDR3 is TGTGCCAGCAGTTACTCTGGCGGAGAACAAGATACGCAGTATTTT. Amino acid sequence: CASSYSGGEQDTQYF. The chain has TRBV6-6 and TRBJ2-3; no definite D call. This CDR3 is built from 15 residues. The germline CDR1 and CDR2 sequences are MNHNY and SVGAGI (reference sequence). Trimming took 0 bases from V and 5 from J, leaving 12 bases between them.

This chain joins TRBV5-1 and TRBJ1-2; D is possibly TRBD1 (6 bases). CDR1 is SGHRS, CDR2 YFSETQ, per germline. The CDR3 totals 17 residues. V lost 1 base, J lost 5 bases, and 21 bases lay in between. The CDR3 nucleotides are TGCGCCAGCAGCTTGTCTGGGGGCGGACGGCTCGGGTATGGCTACACCTTC. Protein: CASSLSGGGRLGYGYTF.

The chain uses TRBV7-9 and TRBJ1-4; TRBD1 aligns across 8 bases. Germline CDR1 reads SEHNR; CDR2 reads FQNEAQ (reference sequence). This CDR3 contains 18 residues. V lost 1 base, J lost 0 bases, and 7 bases stayed unmatched. DNA of the CDR3: TGTGCCAGCAGCTTAGGACGGACAGGGATAGCAACTAATGAAAAACTGTTTTTT. Its translation is CASSLGRTGIATNEKLFF.

The CDR3 protein is CSATGTSGRTADTQYF. CDR3 DNA: TGCAGTGCGACCGGGACTAGCGGGAGAACGGCAGATACGCAGTATTTT. The chain links TRBV20-1 to TRBJ2-3; 14 positions match TRBD2. There are 16 residues in the CDR3. V trimming: 6 bases; J trimming: 4 bases; junction bases outside the gene matches: 9. Germline-derived CDR1 and CDR2 are DFQATT and SNEGSKA (reference sequence).

The chain uses TRBV20-1 and TRBJ2-3; tentative D call: TRBD2 (6 bases). Germline-derived CDR1 and CDR2 are DFQATT and SNEGSKA (reference sequence). The CDR3 has 11 amino acids. V was pared by 8 bases and J by 3 bases, with 9 bases between. CDR3 region: CSPTSTDTQYF. The CDR3, as DNA: TGCAGTCCGACTAGTACAGATACGCAGTATTTT.

The J gene is TRBJ2-2, the V gene TRBV3-1; D uncertain. The CDR3 length is 15 residues. Germline V gene sequence: CDR1 LGHDT, CDR2 YNNKEL (reference sequence). V lost 3 bases, J lost 4 bases, and 12 bases lay in between. CDR3 DNA sequence: TGTGCCAGCAGCCAGGGTCGCAGAGCCACCGGGGAGCTGTTTTTT. Its protein product is CASSQGRRATGELFF.

The chain couples TRBV6-6 to TRBJ2-7; D unresolved. This CDR3 has 12 amino acids. V lost 0 bases and J 11 bases, leaving 11 bases between the germline ends. Germline CDR1 MNHNY, CDR2 SVGAGI (reference sequence). The CDR3 DNA follows: TGTGCCAGCAGTTACTCGGGTCAACGGGAGTACTTC. Translated, it gives CASSYSGQREYF.

Here the CDR3 reads CASSSEGIRWADTQYF. The CDR3 DNA reads as TGTGCCAGCAGTTCAGAGGGTATTAGATGGGCAGATACGCAGTATTTT. The J gene is TRBJ2-3, the V gene TRBV28; TRBD2 might be the D (5 bases). The CDR3 loop spans 16 amino acids. Germline lookup yields CDR1 MDHEN and CDR2 SYDVKM. V was trimmed by 4 bases and J by 4 bases, leaving 18 bases between them.

In its sample, this clonotype was seen a few times. This chain links TRBV4-1 with TRBJ2-7; D not certain. The CDR3 length is 13 residues. Germline CDR1 is MGHRA and CDR2 is YSYEKL. The V end was cut by 3 bases, the J end by 0 bases, with 6 bases between. The CDR3 nucleotides read TGCGCCAGCAGCCACCAGCTCTCCTACGAGCAGTACTTC. It encodes CASSHQLSYEQYF.